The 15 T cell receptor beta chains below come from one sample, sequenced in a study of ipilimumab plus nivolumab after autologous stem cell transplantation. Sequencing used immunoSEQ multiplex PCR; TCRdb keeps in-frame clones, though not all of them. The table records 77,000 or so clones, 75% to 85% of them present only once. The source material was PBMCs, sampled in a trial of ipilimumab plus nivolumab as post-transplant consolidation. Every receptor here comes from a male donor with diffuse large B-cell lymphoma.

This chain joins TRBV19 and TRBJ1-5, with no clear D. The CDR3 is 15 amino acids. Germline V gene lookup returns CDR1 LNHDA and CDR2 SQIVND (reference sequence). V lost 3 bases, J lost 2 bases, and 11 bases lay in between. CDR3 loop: CASSIAGKGNQPQHF. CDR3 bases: TGTGCCAGTAGTATCGCGGGGAAGGGCAATCAGCCCCAGCATTTT.

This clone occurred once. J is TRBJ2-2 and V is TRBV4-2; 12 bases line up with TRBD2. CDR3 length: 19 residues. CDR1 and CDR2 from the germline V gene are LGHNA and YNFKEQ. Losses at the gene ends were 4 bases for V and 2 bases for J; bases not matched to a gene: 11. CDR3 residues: CASSRPGSSGGANTGELFF. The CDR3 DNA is TGTGCCAGCAGCCGCCCGGGATCTAGCGGGGGGGCTAACACCGGGGAGCTGTTTTTT.

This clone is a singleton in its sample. CDR3 in amino acids: CASSYFQGQTDTQYF. The CDR3 DNA reads TGTGCCAGCAGTTACTTCCAGGGCCAGACAGATACGCAGTATTTT. The chain employs TRBV6-5 and TRBJ2-3, with D possibly TRBD1 on 5 matching bases. The germline V gene encodes CDR1 MNHEY and CDR2 SVGAGI. The CDR3 is made up of 15 amino acids. Trimming shortened V by 1 base and J by 3 bases, and 11 bases separated the two germline ends.

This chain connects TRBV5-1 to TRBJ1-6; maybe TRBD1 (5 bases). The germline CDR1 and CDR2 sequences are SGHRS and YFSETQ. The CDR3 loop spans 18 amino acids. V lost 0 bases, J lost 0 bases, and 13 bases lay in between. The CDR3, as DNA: TGCGCCAGCAGCTTGGATTCCCAGGGCCGCTCCTATAATTCACCCCTCCACTTT. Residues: CASSLDSQGRSYNSPLHF.

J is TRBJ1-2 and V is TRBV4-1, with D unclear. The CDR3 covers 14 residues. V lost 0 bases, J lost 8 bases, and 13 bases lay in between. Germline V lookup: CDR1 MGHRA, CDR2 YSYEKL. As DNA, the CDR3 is TGCGCCAGCAGCCAAGATGGAAAGGGCGGCGGCTACACCTTC. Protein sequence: CASSQDGKGGGYTF.

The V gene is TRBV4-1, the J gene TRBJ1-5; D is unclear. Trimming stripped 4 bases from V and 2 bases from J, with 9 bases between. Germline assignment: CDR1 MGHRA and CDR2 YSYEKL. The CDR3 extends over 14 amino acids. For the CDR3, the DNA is TGCGCCAGCAGCCTTGGACGGGGCAATCAGCCCCAGCATTTT. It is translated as CASSLGRGNQPQHF.

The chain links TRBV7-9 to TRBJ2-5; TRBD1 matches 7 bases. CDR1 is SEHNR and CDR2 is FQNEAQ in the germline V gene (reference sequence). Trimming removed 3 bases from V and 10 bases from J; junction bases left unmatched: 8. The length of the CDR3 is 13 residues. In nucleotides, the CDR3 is TGTGCCAGCAGCTTCGCAGGGGGAAGGGACCAGTACTTC. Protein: CASSFAGGRDQYF.

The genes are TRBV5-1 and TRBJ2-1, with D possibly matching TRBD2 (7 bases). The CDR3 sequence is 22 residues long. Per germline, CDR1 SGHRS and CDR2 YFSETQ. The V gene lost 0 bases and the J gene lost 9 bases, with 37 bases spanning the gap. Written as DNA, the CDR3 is TGCGCCAGCAGCTTGGCGGAAGGACAGCGAGCGGCTAGCGGTTCTACCGGGGTTGAGCAGTTCTTC. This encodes CASSLAEGQRAASGSTGVEQFF.

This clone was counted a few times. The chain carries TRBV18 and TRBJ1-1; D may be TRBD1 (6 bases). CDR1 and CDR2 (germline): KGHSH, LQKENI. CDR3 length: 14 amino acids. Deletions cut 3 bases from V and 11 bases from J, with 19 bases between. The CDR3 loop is CASSPRQERVAAFF. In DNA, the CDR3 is TGTGCCAGCTCACCGAGACAGGAAAGGGTGGCGGCTTTCTTT. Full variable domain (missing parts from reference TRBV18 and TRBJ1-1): NAGVMQNPRHLVRRRGQEARLRCSPMKGHSHVYWYRQLPEEGLKFMVYLQKENIIDESGMPKERFSAEFPKEGPSILRIQQVVRGDSAAYFCASSPRQERVAAFFGQGTRLTVV.

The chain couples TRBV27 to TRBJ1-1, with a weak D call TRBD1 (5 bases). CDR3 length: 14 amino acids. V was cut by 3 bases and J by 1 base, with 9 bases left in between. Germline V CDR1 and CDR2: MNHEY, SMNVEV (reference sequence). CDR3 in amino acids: CASSFRQGNTEAFF. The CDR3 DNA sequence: TGTGCCAGCAGTTTTAGGCAGGGGAACACTGAAGCTTTCTTT.

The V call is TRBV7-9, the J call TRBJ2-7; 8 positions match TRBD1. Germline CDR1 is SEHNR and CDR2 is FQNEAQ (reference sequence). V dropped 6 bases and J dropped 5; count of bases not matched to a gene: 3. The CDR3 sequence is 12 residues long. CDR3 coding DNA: TGTGCCAGCAGTTGGGACAGGAACGAGCAGTACTTC. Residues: CASSWDRNEQYF.

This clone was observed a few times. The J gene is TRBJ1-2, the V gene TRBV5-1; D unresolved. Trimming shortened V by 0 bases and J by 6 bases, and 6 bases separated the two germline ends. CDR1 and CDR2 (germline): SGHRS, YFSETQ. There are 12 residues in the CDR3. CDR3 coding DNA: TGCGCCAGCAGCTTGGATTTCGATGGCTACACCTTC. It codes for CASSLDFDGYTF.

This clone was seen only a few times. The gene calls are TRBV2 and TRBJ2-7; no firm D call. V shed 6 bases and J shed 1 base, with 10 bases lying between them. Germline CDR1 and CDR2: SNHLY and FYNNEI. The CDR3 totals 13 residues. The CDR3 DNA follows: TGTGCCAGCAGGGCGGTGGGGTCCTACGAGCAGTACTTC. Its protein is CASRAVGSYEQYF. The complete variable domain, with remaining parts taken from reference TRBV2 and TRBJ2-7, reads EPEVTQTPSHQVTQMGQEVILRCVPISNHLYFYWYRQILGQKVEFLVSFYNNEISEKSEIFDDQFSVERPDGSNFTLKIRSTKLEDSAMYFCASRAVGSYEQYFGPGTRLTVT.

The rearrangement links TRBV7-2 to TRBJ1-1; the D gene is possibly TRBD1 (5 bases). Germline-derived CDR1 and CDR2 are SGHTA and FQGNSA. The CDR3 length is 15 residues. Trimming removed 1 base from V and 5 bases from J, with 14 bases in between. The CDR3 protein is CASSLEASGRTEAFF. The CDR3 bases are TGTGCCAGCAGCTTAGAAGCTTCGGGACGGACTGAAGCTTTCTTT.

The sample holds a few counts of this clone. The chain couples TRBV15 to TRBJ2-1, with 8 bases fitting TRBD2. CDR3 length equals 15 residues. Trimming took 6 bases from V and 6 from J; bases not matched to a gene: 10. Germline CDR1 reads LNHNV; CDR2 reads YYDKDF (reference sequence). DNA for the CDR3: TGTGCCACCAGGGGGGGGCGGGGGGCCCTCAATGAGCAGTTCTTC. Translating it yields CATRGGRGALNEQFF.